Presented here are 12 T cell receptor beta chains from one specimen sequenced in a study of cytomegalovirus exposure and HLA in healthy donors. PCR amplification relied on 60 Vbeta primers (plus 13 Jbeta primers). Libraries were prepared by immunoSEQ multiplex PCR; TCRdb keeps only in-frame clonotypes and omits some of them. The repertoire holds more than 95,000 clones, 78% seen once, with more than 1.5% in the top ten. The sample consisted of PBMCs. The receptors stem from a woman in her forties in good health and CMV-seronegative.

CDR3: CASPDSYGYTF. The CDR3 DNA sequence: TGTGCCAGCCCGGACTCCTATGGCTACACCTTC. The rearrangement links TRBV28 to TRBJ1-2; D remains unclear. The CDR3 length is 11 residues. The germline gives CDR1 MDHEN, CDR2 SYDVKM. V shed 8 bases and J shed 4 bases, with 8 bases lying between them.

The rearrangement links TRBV7-2 to TRBJ1-2; 9 bases are a match to TRBD1. V lost 5 bases, J lost 2 bases, and 6 bases stayed unmatched. The V gene's germline CDR1 is SGHTA and CDR2 FQGNSA. This CDR3 has 15 residues. CDR3 sequence: CASSKRTGANYGYTF. CDR3 sequence (DNA): TGTGCCAGCAGCAAACGGACAGGGGCAAACTATGGCTACACCTTC.

The chain employs TRBV6-6 and TRBJ2-2; 9 nucleotides match TRBD1. V shed 6 bases and J 7 bases; nucleotides not matched to a gene: 9. Germline assignment: CDR1 MNHNY and CDR2 SVGAGI (reference sequence). The CDR3 has 15 amino acids. The CDR3 region is CASRPSGQGFGELFF. As DNA, the CDR3 is TGTGCCAGCAGACCTTCCGGACAGGGGTTCGGGGAGCTGTTTTTT.

As concerns this clone: The missing conserved phenylalanine or tryptophan at the end of this CDR3 makes a read error likely. This chain joins TRBV27 and TRBJ1-1, with 7 bases lining up with TRBD1. The CDR3 is 16 residues long. Germline lookup yields CDR1 MNHEY and CDR2 SMNVEV (reference sequence). J was trimmed by 0 bases and V by 5 bases; bases with no gene match: 9. The CDR3 here is CASSPPGQPMNTEAFL. The CDR3 nucleotides read TGTGCCAGCAGTCCACCGGGACAGCCGATGAACACTGAAGCTTTCCTT.

The CDR3, as DNA: TGCGCCAGCAGCCAAGACGGGCGGAGGGGGCGGCAGCAGTACTTC. Translated: CASSQDGRRGRQQYF. V gene TRBV4-3 combines with J gene TRBJ2-7, with D perhaps TRBD1 (7 bases). This CDR3 spans 15 amino acids. Trimming left V 0 bases short and J 8 bases short, with 17 bases between. The V gene's germline CDR1 is LGHNA and CDR2 YSLEER.

The rearrangement uses TRBV6-5 and TRBJ1-2; D unclear. This CDR3 comprises 15 residues. Germline CDR1 MNHEY, CDR2 SVGAGI. Trimming removed 2 bases at V and 5 bases at J, with 15 bases between. This chain's CDR3 is CASSYRRVVNYGYTF. Written as DNA, the CDR3 is TGTGCCAGCAGTTACCGGAGGGTCGTCAATTATGGCTACACCTTC.

The chain combines TRBV5-5 with TRBJ1-3; D call uncertain. Germline values: CDR1 SGHKS, CDR2 YYEKEE (reference sequence). The length of the CDR3 is 12 residues. V was trimmed by 4 bases and J by 3 bases, leaving 5 bases between them. The CDR3 DNA reads as TGTGCCAGCAGCGGCAGTGGAAACACCATATATTTT. This translates into CASSGSGNTIYF.

The chain recombines TRBV5-1 with TRBJ2-3; D may be TRBD1 (6 bases). This CDR3 is built from 15 residues. The V gene's germline CDR1 is SGHRS and CDR2 YFSETQ. V was cut by 3 bases and J by 2 bases, with 13 bases left in between. CDR3 nucleotide sequence: TGCGCCAGCAGCTCCCGGACAGACTCCACAGATACGCAGTATTTT. The encoded protein is CASSSRTDSTDTQYF.

The gene calls are TRBV27 and TRBJ1-1; no definite D call. The CDR3 consists of 16 residues. V was clipped by 3 bases and J by 3 bases, with 17 bases between them. From germline, CDR1 is MNHEY and CDR2 SMNVEV (reference sequence). CDR3 DNA: TGTGCCAGCAGTTTTGTTCGAACGGGAGGTTACACTGAAGCTTTCTTT. Translated: CASSFVRTGGYTEAFF.

A word on this clone: Other DNA sequences in this specimen translate into the identical CDR3. This chain connects TRBV28 to TRBJ2-7, with 11 positions matching TRBD2. This CDR3 is 15 amino acids long. After removal of 5 bases from V and 3 bases from J, the junction contained 6 bases not matched to a gene. Germline loops: CDR1 MDHEN, CDR2 SYDVKM. This CDR3 reads CASSLSGLADYEQYF. As DNA, the CDR3 is TGTGCCAGCAGTCTCTCGGGACTAGCGGACTACGAGCAGTACTTC.

The J gene is TRBJ1-3, the V gene TRBV28, with 8 bases aligning to TRBD1. Germline CDR1 reads MDHEN; CDR2 reads SYDVKM. The CDR3 is 17 amino acids. V shed 4 bases and J 0 bases; nucleotides not matched to a gene: 8. This CDR3 is CASSYTGQVDSGNTIYF. In nucleotides, the CDR3 is TGTGCCAGCAGTTACACGGGACAGGTAGACTCTGGAAACACCATATATTTT. Based on the CDR3 plus reference TRBV28 and TRBJ1-3, the full variable domain is DVKVTQSSRYLVKRTGEKVFLECVQDMDHENMFWYRQDPGLGLRLIYFSYDVKMKEKGDIPEGYSVSREKKERFSLILESASTNQTSMYLCASSYTGQVDSGNTIYFGEGSWLTVV.

J is TRBJ2-2 and V is TRBV19; 8 nucleotides line up with TRBD2. V lost 4 bases, J lost 8 bases, and 12 bases stayed unmatched. This CDR3 comprises 16 residues. In germline, CDR1 is LNHDA, CDR2 SQIVND (reference sequence). The CDR3 coding sequence is TGTGCCAGTAGTACATCGAGCGGGAGCTACCTTGGGGAGCTGTTTTTT. Protein product: CASSTSSGSYLGELFF.